Shown below are 16 T cell receptor beta chains from a single sample sequenced in a study of T cell responses to AZD1222 COVID-19 vaccine. Sequencing was performed with immunoSEQ multiplex PCR; in TCRdb, only in-frame clones are kept and a portion is missing. The table lists tens of thousands of clones, approximately 83% of them singletons. Sequencing used peripheral blood, obtained 28 days after the second AZD1222 dose. These receptors were taken from an adult who received the AZD1222 COVID-19 vaccine.

The rearrangement links TRBV27 to TRBJ1-2; the D gene is possibly TRBD1 (5 bases). V was shortened by 2 bases and J by 8 bases, with 15 bases between the two germline ends. The CDR3 length is 14 residues. The germline V gene encodes CDR1 MNHEY and CDR2 SMNVEV (reference sequence). CDR3 DNA sequence: TGTGCCAGCAGTTTACAGGGTCACAACCGGGGCTACACCTTC. Protein product: CASSLQGHNRGYTF.

This clone appeared once. For the CDR3, the DNA is TGCGCCAGCAGCGCGCCCGGACTAGCGCCTGGTCCCGGGGAGCTGTTTTTT. This gives the protein CASSAPGLAPGPGELFF. The J gene is TRBJ2-2, the V gene TRBV5-1; 9 nucleotides agree with TRBD2. The CDR3 has 17 amino acids. With V trimmed by 4 bases and J by 6 bases, 13 bases remained unmatched. Per germline, CDR1 SGHRS and CDR2 YFSETQ.

This clone was seen a handful of times. The CDR3 sequence is CSGRQGMDTGELFF. The CDR3 DNA reads TGCAGCGGTCGACAGGGAATGGACACCGGGGAGCTGTTTTTT. This chain uses TRBV29-1 with TRBJ2-2; 7 nucleotides agree with TRBD1. Germline V gives CDR1 SQVTM, CDR2 ANQGSEA. The CDR3 is made up of 14 amino acids. V lost 7 bases and J lost 3; bases outside the gene matches: 8.

The chain recombines TRBV7-2 with TRBJ1-1, with 8 bases matching TRBD1. After removal of 5 bases from V and 11 bases from J, the junction contained 10 bases not matched to a gene. CDR3 length: 13 amino acids. In germline, CDR1 is SGHTA, CDR2 FQGNSA. The CDR3 sequence: CASSPDRGGRAFF. DNA of the CDR3: TGTGCCAGCAGCCCTGACAGGGGAGGACGCGCTTTCTTT.

CDR3 coding DNA: TGTGCCAGTAGTATAGCGAAGAATTCACCCCTCCACTTT. Protein: CASSIAKNSPLHF. The rearrangement links TRBV19 to TRBJ1-6; D uncertain. CDR3 length: 13 amino acids. V was clipped by 1 base and J by 7 bases, with 5 bases between them. The germline V gene encodes CDR1 LNHDA and CDR2 SQIVND (reference sequence).

V usage is TRBV29-1 and J usage is TRBJ1-1; no firm D call. The CDR3 runs to 11 residues. Trimming shortened V by 2 bases and J by 4 bases, and 5 bases separated the two germline ends. CDR1 SQVTM and CDR2 ANQGSEA come from the germline V gene. CDR3 protein: CSVETATEAFF. DNA of the CDR3: TGCAGCGTTGAAACGGCCACTGAAGCTTTCTTT.

The gene calls are TRBV7-5 and TRBJ2-1; the table's TRBD1 call for D was not verified on the DNA. TRBV7-5 counts as a pseudogene. This CDR3 region has 16 residues. CDR3 sequence reads: CVRSLRTQSSYNEQFF. The CDR3 DNA reads TGTGTCAGAAGCTTACGGACACAGAGCTCCTACAATGAGCAGTTCTTC.

The J gene is TRBJ2-7, the V gene TRBV30; D is unclear. Germline CDR1 and CDR2: GTSNPN and SVGIG (reference sequence). This CDR3 has 11 residues. Trimming pared 0 bases from V and 4 bases from J, leaving 4 bases between. CDR3 sequence reads: CAWSVRYEQYF. As DNA, the CDR3 is TGTGCCTGGAGTGTAAGGTACGAGCAGTACTTC.

The V call is TRBV6-5, the J call TRBJ1-2; D is perhaps TRBD1 (6 bases). The germline gives CDR1 MNHEY, CDR2 SVGAGI. The CDR3 runs to 14 residues. V shed 7 bases and J shed 3 bases, with 15 bases lying between them. The chain's CDR3 is CASNTQGAHYGYTF. The CDR3 region has the DNA TGTGCCAGCAATACACAGGGAGCCCACTATGGCTACACCTTC.

This clone was counted a single time. The CDR3 DNA sequence: TGCAGCGTTACTGACAGGCGGTACAATGAGCAGTTCTTC. The encoded protein is CSVTDRRYNEQFF. The chain carries TRBV29-1 and TRBJ2-1; D perhaps matches TRBD1 (6 bases). V lost 5 bases and J lost 4, with 12 bases in between. This CDR3 has 13 residues. CDR1 is SQVTM, CDR2 ANQGSEA, per germline.

The chain recombines TRBV28 with TRBJ1-2, with D perhaps matching TRBD1 (6 bases). CDR1 and CDR2 from the germline V gene are MDHEN and SYDVKM. The CDR3 covers 14 residues. V was shortened by 5 bases and J by 4 bases, with 14 bases between the two germline ends. CDR3 DNA sequence: TGTGCCAGCAGTCCTAGTATACAGGGCTATGGCTACACCTTC. Translating it yields CASSPSIQGYGYTF.

The chain employs TRBV5-1 and TRBJ1-1; 7 bases are a match to TRBD1. CDR1 SGHRS and CDR2 YFSETQ come from the germline V gene. The CDR3 loop spans 18 amino acids. Unmatched junction bases numbered 18, after V lost 6 bases and J lost 1 base. CDR3 residues: CASTHYPRGLGANTEAFF. Written as DNA, the CDR3 is TGCGCCAGCACACACTACCCAAGGGGGCTGGGGGCGAACACTGAAGCTTTCTTT.

This chain joins TRBV14 and TRBJ1-6, with a possible D match to TRBD1 (6 bases). V gave up 3 bases and J gave up 3 bases, with 12 bases separating them. The CDR3 length is 16 residues. Per germline, CDR1 SGHDN and CDR2 FVKESK. CDR3 protein: CASSHGQIIYNSPLHF. The DNA for the CDR3 is TGTGCCAGCAGCCACGGACAGATAATCTATAATTCACCCCTCCACTTT.

The chain has TRBV19 and TRBJ2-5, with 11 bases aligning to TRBD2. Germline CDR1 and CDR2: LNHDA and SQIVND (reference sequence). The V and J ends lost 3 bases and 4 bases, in that order; junction bases with no gene match: 7. The CDR3 spans 16 residues. CDR3 in DNA: TGTGCCAGTAGTATTTCCCCCGGACTAGCGGGAGAGACCCAGTACTTC. Translation gives CASSISPGLAGETQYF.

This sequence joins TRBV6-4 and TRBJ1-2; 7 nucleotides align to TRBD1. Germline V gene lookup returns CDR1 MRHNA and CDR2 SNTAGT. V shed 0 bases, J shed 8 bases, and the junction held 6 bases outside the gene matches. CDR3 length: 14 amino acids. The DNA for the CDR3 is TGTGCCAGCAGTGACTCGACAGGGAGAGGGGGCTACACCTTC. As protein: CASSDSTGRGGYTF.

This chain links TRBV5-8 with TRBJ1-6, with a weak D call TRBD1 (6 bases). Germline CDR1 and CDR2: SGHTS and YDEGEE. Trimming stripped 5 bases from V and 3 bases from J, with 9 bases between. The CDR3 has 14 residues. CDR3 amino acids: CASRQGNYNSPLHF. The CDR3 region has the DNA TGTGCCAGCAGACAGGGAAACTATAATTCACCCCTCCACTTT.